This entry features one T cell receptor beta chain sequence. This CDR3 region has 16 residues. The V gene end was trimmed by 6 bases and the J gene end by 1 base; junction bases not matched to a gene: 11. The V gene's germline CDR1 is LGHDT and CDR2 YNNKEL (reference sequence). The sample originates from a study of blood T cell repertoires in COVID-19. Measured with immunoSEQ multiplex PCR; TCRdb has only the in-frame clones, and not every one. This sample yields about 80,000 clones, of which around 79% are seen a single time; about an eighth belongs to the top ten. Sequenced sample: peripheral blood. The chain recombines TRBV3-1 (or the pseudogene TRBV3-2) with TRBJ1-1; TRBD1 agrees at 7 bases. The TCR was taken from a man at least 80 years old with acute or convalescent COVID-19. The CDR3 sequence is CASRQTGIGENTEAFF. In DNA, the CDR3 is TGTGCCAGCAGGCAGACAGGGATCGGTGAGAACACTGAAGCTTTCTTT.